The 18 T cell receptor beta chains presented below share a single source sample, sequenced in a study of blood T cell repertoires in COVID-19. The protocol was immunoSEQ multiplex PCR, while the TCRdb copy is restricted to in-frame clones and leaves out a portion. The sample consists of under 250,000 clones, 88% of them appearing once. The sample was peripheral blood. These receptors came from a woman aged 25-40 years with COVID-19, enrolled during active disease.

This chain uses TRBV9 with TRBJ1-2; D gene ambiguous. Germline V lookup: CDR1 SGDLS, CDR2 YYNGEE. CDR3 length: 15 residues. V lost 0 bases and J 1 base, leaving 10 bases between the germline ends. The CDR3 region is CASSVVSNSNYGYTF. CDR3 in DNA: TGTGCCAGCAGCGTAGTGTCCAACAGTAACTATGGCTACACCTTC.

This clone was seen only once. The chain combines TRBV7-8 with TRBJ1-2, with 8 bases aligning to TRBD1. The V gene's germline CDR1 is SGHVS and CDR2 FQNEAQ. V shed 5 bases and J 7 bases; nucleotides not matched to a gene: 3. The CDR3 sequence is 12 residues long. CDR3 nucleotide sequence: TGTGCCAGCAGCCAGACAGGGGCTGGCTACACCTTC. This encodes CASSQTGAGYTF.

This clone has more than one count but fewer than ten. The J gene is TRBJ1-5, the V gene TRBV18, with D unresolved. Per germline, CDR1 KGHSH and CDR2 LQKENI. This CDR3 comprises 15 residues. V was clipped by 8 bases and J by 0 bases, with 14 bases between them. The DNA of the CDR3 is TGTGCCAGCACAACCGACATCTATAGCAATCAGCCCCAGCATTTT. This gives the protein CASTTDIYSNQPQHF.

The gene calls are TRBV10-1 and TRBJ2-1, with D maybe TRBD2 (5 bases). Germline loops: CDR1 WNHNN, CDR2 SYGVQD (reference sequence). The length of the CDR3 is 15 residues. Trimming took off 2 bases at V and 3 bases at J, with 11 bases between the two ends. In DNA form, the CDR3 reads TGCGCCAGCAGTGAGCGAGAGGGAGTCTACAATGAGCAGTTCTTC. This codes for CASSEREGVYNEQFF.

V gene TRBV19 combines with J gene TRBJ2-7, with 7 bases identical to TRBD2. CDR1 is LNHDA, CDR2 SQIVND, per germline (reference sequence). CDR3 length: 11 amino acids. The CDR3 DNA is TGTTCCGGCGGGGGTTGCCACGAGCAGTACGTC. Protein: CSGGGCHEQYV.

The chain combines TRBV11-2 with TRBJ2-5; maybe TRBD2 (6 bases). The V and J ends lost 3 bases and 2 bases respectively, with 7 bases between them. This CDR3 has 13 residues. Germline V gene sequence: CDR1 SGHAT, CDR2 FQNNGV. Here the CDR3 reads CASSLGGQETQYF. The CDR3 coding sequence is TGTGCCAGCAGCTTGGGAGGTCAAGAGACCCAGTACTTC.

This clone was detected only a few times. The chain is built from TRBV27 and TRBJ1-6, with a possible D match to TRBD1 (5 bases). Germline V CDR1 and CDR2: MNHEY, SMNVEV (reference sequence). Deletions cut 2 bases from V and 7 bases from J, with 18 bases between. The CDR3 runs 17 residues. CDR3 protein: CASSLLIQGPGNSPLHF. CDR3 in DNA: TGTGCCAGCAGTTTACTGATCCAGGGTCCTGGGAATTCACCCCTCCACTTT.

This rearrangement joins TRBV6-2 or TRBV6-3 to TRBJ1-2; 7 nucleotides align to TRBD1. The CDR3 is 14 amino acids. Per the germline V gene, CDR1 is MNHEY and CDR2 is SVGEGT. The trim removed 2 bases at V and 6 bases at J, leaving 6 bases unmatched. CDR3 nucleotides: TGTGCCAGCAGTTACACCTACAGGGGAGATGGCTACACCTTC. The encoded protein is CASSYTYRGDGYTF.

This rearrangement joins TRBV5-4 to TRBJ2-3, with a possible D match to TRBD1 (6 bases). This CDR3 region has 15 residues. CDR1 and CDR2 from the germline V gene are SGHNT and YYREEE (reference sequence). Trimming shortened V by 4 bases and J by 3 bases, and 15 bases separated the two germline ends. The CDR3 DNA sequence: TGTGCCAGCAGCGTACTCCGGGACACAACAGATACGCAGTATTTT. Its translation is CASSVLRDTTDTQYF.

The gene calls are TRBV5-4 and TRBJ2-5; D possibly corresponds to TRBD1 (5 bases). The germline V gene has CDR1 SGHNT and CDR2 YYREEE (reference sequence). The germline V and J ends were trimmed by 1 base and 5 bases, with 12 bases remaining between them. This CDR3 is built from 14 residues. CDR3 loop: CASSLKQGKETQYF. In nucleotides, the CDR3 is TGTGCCAGCAGCTTGAAGCAGGGAAAGGAGACCCAGTACTTC.

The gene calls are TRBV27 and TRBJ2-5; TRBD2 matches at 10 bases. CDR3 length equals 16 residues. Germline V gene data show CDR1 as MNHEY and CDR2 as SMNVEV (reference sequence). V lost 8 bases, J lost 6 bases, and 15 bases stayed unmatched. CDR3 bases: TGTGCCAGCGGCTTCCGTAGCGGGGGGATTTTAAAGACCCAGTACTTC. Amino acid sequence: CASGFRSGGILKTQYF.

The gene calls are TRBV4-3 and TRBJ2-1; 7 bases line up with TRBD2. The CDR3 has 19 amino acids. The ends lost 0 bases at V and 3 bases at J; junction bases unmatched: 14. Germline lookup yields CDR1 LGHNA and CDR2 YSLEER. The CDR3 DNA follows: TGCGCCAGCAGCCAAGACCCCTCCTACCGGAGCGGGATCTACAATGAGCAGTTCTTC. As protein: CASSQDPSYRSGIYNEQFF.

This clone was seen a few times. This chain's CDR3 is CATSGTDYEQYV. The CDR3 DNA sequence: TGTGCCACCTCTGGGACAGACTACGAGCAGTACGTC. This rearrangement joins TRBV10-3 to TRBJ2-7, with 7 bases identical to TRBD1. CDR1 is ENHRY, CDR2 SYGVKD, per germline. The CDR3 runs 12 residues. The junction had 6 bases not matched to a gene; V was cut back by 10 bases and J by 3 bases.

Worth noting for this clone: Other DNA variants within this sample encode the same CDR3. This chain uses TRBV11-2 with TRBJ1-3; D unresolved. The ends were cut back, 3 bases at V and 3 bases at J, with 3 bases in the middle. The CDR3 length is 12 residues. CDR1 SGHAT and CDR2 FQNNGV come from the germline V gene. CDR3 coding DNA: TGTGCCAGCAGCTTGAGTGGAAACACCATATATTTT. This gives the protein CASSLSGNTIYF.

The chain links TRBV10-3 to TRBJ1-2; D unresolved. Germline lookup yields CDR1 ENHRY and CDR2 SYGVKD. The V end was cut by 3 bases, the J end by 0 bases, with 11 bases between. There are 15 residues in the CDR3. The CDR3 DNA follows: TGTGCCATCAGTGAAGTGTCTGGAGCTAACTATGGCTACACCTTC. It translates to CAISEVSGANYGYTF.

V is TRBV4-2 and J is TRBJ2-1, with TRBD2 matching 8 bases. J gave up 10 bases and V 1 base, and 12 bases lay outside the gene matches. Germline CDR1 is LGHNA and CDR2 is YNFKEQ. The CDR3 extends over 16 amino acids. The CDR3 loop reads CASSQVGGRSLREQFF. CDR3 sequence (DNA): TGTGCCAGCAGCCAAGTGGGCGGGAGGTCCCTGAGAGAGCAGTTCTTC.

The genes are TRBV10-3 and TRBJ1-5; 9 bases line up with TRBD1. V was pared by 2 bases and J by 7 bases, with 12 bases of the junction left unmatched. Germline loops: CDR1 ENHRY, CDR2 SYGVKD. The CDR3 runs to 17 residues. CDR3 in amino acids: CAISEQLTGGAGQPQHF. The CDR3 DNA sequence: TGTGCCATCAGTGAGCAACTCACAGGGGGCGCGGGGCAGCCCCAGCATTTT.

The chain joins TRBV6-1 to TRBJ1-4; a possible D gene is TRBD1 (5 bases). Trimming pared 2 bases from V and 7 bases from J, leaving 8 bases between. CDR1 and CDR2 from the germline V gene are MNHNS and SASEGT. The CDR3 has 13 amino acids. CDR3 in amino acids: CASSEQGGEKLFF. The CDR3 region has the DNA TGTGCCAGCAGTGAACAGGGAGGTGAAAAACTGTTTTTT.